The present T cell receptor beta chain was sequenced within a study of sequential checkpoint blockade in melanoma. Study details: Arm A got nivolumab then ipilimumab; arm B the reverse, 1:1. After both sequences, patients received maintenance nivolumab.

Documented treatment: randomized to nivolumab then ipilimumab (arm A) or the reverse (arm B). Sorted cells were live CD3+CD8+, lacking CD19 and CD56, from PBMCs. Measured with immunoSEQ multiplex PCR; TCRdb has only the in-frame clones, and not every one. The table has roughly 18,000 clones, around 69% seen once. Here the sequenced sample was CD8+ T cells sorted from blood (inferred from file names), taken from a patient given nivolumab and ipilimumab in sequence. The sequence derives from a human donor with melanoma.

The CDR3 nucleotides are TGTGCCAGCGACGCCGGGACAGGGGGCCGGGAGCAGTACTTC. Translating it yields CASDAGTGGREQYF. The chain links TRBV28 to TRBJ2-7, with TRBD1 matching 12 bases. This CDR3 comprises 14 residues. Germline-derived CDR1 and CDR2 are MDHEN and SYDVKM. J gave up 7 bases and V 8 bases, and 9 bases lay outside the gene matches. The complete variable domain, with remaining parts taken from reference TRBV28 and TRBJ2-7, reads DVKVTQSSRYLVKRTGEKVFLECVQDMDHENMFWYRQDPGLGLRLIYFSYDVKMKEKGDIPEGYSVSREKKERFSLILESASTNQTSMYLCASDAGTGGREQYFGPGTRLTVT.